What follows is one TCR beta chain and its context. This specimen comes from a study of technical replicates of blood from four donors. Profiling relied on immunoSEQ multiplex PCR, and the TCRdb table lists in-frame clones only, not all of them. The sample holds about 15,000 clones, roughly 80% seen once. Trimming removed 6 bases at V and 0 bases at J, with 15 bases between. This CDR3 spans 15 amino acids. CDR1 MDHEN and CDR2 SYDVKM come from the germline V gene. The sequence derives from a human donor in good health. Sequenced input: PBMCs. This chain links TRBV28 with TRBJ2-7; perhaps TRBD1 as D (8 bases). CDR3 nucleotide sequence: TGTGCCAGCAGGCCTCACAGGGGGGGCTCCTACGAGCAGTACTTC. Translation: CASRPHRGGSYEQYF.